The clone carrying this T cell receptor (beta chain) was counted a single time. Its antigen is undetermined. This specimen comes from a study of PD-L1 blockade in urothelial cancer. Findings and limits, study-wide: TCR clonality was measured in pretreatment peripheral blood. Clonality below the median predicted better survival.

Assay: immunoSEQ multiplex PCR; the TCRdb copy retains only in-frame clones and omits some. The sample comprises under 40,000 clones, more than 85% of which are singletons, and 1.5% to 2.5% rests with the top ten. J was trimmed by 4 bases and V by 0 bases; bases with no gene match: 2. The CDR3 length is 14 residues. The germline V gene encodes CDR1 MNHEY and CDR2 SMNVEV (reference sequence). V and J are TRBV27 and TRBJ2-7, with 8 bases matching TRBD2. Sequences were derived from PBMCs, sampled around atezolizumab (anti-PD-L1) treatment. The origin of this receptor is a man aged 60-69 years with urothelial cancer. The CDR3 DNA sequence: TGTGCCAGCAGTTTATCCCGGGGGGGGTACGAGCAGTACTTC. It translates to CASSLSRGGYEQYF.